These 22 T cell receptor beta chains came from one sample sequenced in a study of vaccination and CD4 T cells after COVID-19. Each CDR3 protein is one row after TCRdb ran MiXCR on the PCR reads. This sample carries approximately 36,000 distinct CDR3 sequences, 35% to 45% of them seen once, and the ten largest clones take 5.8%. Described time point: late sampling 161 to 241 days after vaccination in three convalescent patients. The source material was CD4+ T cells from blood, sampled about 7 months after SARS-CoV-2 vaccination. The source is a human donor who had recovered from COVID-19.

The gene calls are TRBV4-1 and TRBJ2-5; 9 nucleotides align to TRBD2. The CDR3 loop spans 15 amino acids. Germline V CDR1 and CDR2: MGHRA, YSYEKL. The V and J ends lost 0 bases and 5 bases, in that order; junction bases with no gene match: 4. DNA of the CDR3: TGCGCCAGCAGCCAAGATAGCGGGAGCGAGGAGACCCAGTACTTC. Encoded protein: CASSQDSGSEETQYF.

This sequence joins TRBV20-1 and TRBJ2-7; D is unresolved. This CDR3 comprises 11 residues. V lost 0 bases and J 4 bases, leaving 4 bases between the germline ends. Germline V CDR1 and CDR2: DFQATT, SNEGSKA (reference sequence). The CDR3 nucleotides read TGCAGTGCTAGAGACAGTTACGAGCAGTACTTC. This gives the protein CSARDSYEQYF.

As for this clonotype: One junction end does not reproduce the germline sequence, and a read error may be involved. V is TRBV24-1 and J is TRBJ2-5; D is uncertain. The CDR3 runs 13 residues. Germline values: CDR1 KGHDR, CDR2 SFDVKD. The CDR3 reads CATSGPFQEIQYF. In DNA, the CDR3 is TGTGCCACCAGTGGGCCGTTCCAAGAGATCCAGTACTTC.

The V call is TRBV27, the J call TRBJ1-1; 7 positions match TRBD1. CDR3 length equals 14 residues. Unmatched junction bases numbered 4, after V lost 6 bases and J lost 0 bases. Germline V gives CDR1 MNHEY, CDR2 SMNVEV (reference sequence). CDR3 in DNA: TGTGCCAGCAGGACAGGGCCCATGAACACTGAAGCTTTCTTT. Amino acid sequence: CASRTGPMNTEAFF.

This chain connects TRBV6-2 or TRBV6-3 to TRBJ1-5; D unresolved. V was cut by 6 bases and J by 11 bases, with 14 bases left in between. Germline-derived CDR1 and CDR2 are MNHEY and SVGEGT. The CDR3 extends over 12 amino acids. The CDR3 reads CASSQTMGAQHF. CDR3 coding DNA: TGTGCCAGCAGCCAAACTATGGGAGCCCAGCATTTT.

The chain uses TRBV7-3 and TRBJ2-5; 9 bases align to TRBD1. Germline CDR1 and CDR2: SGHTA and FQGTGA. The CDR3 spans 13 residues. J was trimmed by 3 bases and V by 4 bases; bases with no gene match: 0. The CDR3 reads CASSWDREETQYF. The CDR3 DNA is TGTGCCAGCAGCTGGGACAGGGAAGAGACCCAGTACTTC.

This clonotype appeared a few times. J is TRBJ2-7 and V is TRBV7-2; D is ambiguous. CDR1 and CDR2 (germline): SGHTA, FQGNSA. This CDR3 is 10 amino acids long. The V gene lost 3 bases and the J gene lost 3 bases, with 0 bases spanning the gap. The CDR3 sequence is CASSFYEQYF. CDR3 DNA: TGTGCCAGCAGCTTCTACGAGCAGTACTTC.

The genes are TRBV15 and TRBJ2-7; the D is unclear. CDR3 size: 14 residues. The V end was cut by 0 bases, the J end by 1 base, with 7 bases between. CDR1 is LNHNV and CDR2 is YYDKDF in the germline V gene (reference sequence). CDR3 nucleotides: TGTGCCACCAGCAGAGATCACATGTCCTACGAGCAGTACTTC. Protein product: CATSRDHMSYEQYF. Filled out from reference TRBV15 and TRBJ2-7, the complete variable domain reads DAMVIQNPRYQVTQFGKPVTLSCSQTLNHNVMYWYQQKSSQAPKLLFHYYDKDFNNEADTPDNFQSRRPNTSFCFLDIRSPGLGDTAMYLCATSRDHMSYEQYFGPGTRLTVT.

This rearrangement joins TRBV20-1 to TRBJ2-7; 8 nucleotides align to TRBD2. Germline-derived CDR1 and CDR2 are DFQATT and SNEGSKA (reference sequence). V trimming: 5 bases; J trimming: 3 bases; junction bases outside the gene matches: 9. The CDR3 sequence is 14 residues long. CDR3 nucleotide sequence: TGCAGTGCTCCAGCGGGAGTAACACTCTACGAGCAGTACTTC. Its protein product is CSAPAGVTLYEQYF.

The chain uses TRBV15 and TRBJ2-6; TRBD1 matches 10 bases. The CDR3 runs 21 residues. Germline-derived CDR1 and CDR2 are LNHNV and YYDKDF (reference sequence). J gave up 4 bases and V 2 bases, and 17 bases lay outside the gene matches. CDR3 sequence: CATSRLTGTGVWLSGANVLTF. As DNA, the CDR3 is TGTGCCACCAGCAGACTTACCGGGACAGGGGTTTGGCTTTCCGGGGCCAACGTCCTGACTTTC.

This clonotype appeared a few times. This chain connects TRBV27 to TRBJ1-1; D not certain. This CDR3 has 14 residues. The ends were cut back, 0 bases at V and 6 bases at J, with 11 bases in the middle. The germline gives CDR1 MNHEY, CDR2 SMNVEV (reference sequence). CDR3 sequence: CASSLSSGAPEAFF. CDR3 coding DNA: TGTGCCAGCAGTTTATCGAGCGGCGCCCCTGAAGCTTTCTTT.

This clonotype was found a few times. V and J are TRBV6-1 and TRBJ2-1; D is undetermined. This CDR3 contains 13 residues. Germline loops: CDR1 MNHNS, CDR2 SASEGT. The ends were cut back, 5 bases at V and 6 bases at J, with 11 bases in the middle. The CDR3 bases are TGTGCCAGCAGTCCCTATAGGTCCAATGAGCAGTTCTTC. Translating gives CASSPYRSNEQFF.

CDR3 sequence reads: CASRGGGGSLYF. In DNA, the CDR3 is TGTGCCAGCAGAGGGGGGGGCGGGAGCCTGTATTTT. The V and J genes are TRBV7-3 and TRBJ2-3; D might be TRBD2 (7 bases). The length of the CDR3 is 12 residues. V was cut by 6 bases and J by 14 bases, with 18 bases left in between. In germline, CDR1 is SGHTA, CDR2 FQGTGA.

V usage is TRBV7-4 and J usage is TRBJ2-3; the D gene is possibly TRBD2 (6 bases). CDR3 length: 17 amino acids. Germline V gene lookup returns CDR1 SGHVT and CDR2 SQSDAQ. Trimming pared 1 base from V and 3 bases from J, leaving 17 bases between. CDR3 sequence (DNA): TGTGCCAGCAGCTTAGTCGTACTATACCGGGAGACAGATACGCAGTATTTT. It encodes CASSLVVLYRETDTQYF.

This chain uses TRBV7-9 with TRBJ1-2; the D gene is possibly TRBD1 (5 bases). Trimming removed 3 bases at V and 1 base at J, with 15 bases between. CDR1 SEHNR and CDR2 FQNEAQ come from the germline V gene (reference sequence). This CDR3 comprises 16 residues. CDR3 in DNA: TGTGCCAGCAGCTTTGTGATCGGGGACTTTAACTATGGCTACACCTTC. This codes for CASSFVIGDFNYGYTF. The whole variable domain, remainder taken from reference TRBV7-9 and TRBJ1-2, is DTGVSQNPRHKITKRGQNVTFRCDPISEHNRLYWYRQTLGQGPEFLTYFQNEAQLEKSRLLSDRFSAERPKGSFSTLEIQRTEQGDSAMYLCASSFVIGDFNYGYTFGSGTRLTVV.

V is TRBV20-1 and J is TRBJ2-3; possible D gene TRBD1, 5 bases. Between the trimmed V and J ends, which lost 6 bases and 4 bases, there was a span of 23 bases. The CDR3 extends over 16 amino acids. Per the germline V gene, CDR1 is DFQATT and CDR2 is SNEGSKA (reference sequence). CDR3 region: CSATTRGANYADTQYF. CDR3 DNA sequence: TGCAGTGCGACAACCCGTGGGGCTAATTATGCAGATACGCAGTATTTT.

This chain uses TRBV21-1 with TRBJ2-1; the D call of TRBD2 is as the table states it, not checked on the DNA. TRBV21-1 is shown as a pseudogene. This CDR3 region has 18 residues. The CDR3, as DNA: TGTGCCAGCAGCTCCCAGGGGCTAGCGGGCCCCTCCTACAATGAGCAGTTCTTC. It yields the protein CASSSQGLAGPSYNEQFF.

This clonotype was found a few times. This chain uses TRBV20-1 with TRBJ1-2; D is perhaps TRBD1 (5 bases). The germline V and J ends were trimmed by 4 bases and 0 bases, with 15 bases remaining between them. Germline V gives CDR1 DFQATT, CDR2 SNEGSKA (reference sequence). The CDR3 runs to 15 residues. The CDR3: CSAKEYGQANYGYTF. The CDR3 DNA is TGCAGTGCTAAGGAGTATGGACAAGCTAACTATGGCTACACCTTC.

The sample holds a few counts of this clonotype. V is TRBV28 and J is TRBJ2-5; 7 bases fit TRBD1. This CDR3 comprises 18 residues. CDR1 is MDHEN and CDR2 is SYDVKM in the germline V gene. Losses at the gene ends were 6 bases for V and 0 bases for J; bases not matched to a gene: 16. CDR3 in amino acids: CASSTSLNDRANQETQYF. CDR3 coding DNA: TGTGCCAGCAGCACCTCTCTGAACGACAGGGCGAACCAAGAGACCCAGTACTTC.

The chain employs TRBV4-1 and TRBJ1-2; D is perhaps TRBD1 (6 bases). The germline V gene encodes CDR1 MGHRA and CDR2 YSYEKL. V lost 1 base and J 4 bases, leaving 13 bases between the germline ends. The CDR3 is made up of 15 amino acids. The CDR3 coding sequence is TGCGCCAGCAGCCAAGGGGTGGGCAGGGGCTATGGCTACACCTTC. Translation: CASSQGVGRGYGYTF.

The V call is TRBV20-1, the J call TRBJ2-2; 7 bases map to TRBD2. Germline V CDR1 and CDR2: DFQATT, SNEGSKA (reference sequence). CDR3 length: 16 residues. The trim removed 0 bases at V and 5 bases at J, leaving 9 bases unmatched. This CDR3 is CSARDSSRERTGELFF. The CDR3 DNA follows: TGCAGTGCTAGAGATTCCTCGCGGGAGCGTACCGGGGAGCTGTTTTTT.

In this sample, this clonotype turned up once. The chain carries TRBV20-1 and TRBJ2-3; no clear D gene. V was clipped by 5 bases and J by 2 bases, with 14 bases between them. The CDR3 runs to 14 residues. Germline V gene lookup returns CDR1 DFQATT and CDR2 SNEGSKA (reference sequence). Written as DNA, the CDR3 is TGCAGTGCTCGCATCCGGCTCCCCACAGATACGCAGTATTTT. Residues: CSARIRLPTDTQYF.